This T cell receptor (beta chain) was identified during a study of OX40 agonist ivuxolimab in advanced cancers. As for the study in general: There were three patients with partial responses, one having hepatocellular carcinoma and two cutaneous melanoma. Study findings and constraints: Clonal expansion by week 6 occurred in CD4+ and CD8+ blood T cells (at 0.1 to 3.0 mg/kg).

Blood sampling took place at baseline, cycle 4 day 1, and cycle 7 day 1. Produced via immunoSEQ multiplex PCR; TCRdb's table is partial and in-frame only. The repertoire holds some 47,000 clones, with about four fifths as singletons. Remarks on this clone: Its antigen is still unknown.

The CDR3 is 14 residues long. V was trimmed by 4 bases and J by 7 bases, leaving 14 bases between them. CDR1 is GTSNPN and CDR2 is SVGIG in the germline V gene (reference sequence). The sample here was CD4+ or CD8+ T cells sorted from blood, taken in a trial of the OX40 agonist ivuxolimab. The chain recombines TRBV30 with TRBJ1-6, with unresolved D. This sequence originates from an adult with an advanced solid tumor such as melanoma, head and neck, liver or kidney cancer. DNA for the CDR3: TGTGCCTGGAATGCGGGATTGGAGAATTCACCCCTCCACTTT. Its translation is CAWNAGLENSPLHF.